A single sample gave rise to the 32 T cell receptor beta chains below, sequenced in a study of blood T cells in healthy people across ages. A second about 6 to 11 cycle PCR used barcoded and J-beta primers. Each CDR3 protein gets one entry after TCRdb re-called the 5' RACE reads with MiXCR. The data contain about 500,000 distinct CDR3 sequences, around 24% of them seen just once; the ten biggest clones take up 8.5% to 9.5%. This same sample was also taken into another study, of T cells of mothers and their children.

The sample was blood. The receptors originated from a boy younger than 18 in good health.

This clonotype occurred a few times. The CDR3 protein is CASSLVRLNTEAFF. The CDR3 DNA reads as TGTGCCAGCAGCTTAGTACGGCTGAACACTGAAGCTTTCTTT. J is TRBJ1-1 and V is TRBV7-9; no clear D. Trimming took 1 base from V and 0 from J, leaving 6 bases between them. The CDR3 sequence is 14 residues long. In germline, CDR1 is SEHNR, CDR2 FQNEAQ (reference sequence).

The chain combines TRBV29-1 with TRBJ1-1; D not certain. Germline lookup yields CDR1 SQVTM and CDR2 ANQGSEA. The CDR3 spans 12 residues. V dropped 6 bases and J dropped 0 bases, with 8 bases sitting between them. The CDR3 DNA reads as TGCAGCGTCTTACCTATGAACACTGAAGCTTTCTTT. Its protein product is CSVLPMNTEAFF. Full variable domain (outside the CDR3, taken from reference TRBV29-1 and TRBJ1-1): SAVISQKPSRDICQRGTSLTIQCQVDSQVTMMFWYRQQPGQSLTLIATANQGSEATYESGFVIDKFPISRPNLTFSTLTVSNMSPEDSSIYLCSVLPMNTEAFFGQGTRLTVV.

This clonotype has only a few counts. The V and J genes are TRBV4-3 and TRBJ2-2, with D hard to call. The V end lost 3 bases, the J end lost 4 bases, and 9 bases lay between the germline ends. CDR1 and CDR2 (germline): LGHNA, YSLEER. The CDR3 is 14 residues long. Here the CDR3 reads CASSHWGFTGELFF. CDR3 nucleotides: TGCGCCAGCAGCCATTGGGGTTTCACCGGGGAGCTGTTTTTT.

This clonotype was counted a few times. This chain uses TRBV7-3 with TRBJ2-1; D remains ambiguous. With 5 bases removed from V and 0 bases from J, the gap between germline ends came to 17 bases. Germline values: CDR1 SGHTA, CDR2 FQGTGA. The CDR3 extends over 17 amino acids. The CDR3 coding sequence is TGTGCCAGCAGCCCCTGGGCCGGAGTAAGCTCCTACAATGAGCAGTTCTTC. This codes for CASSPWAGVSSYNEQFF.

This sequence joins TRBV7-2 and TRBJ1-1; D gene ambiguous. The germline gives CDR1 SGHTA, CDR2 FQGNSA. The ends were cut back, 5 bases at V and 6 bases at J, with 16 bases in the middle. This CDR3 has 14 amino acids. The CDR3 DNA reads TGTGCCAGCAGCCCCGAATGGGCGAGGCCTGAAGCTTTCTTT. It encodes CASSPEWARPEAFF.

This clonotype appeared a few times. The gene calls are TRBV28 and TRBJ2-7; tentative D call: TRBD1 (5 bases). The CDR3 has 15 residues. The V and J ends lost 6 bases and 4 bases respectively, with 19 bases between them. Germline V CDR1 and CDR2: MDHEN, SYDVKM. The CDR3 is CASSFGLTGSYEQYF. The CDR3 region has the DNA TGTGCCAGCAGCTTTGGTTTAACAGGCAGTTACGAGCAGTACTTC.

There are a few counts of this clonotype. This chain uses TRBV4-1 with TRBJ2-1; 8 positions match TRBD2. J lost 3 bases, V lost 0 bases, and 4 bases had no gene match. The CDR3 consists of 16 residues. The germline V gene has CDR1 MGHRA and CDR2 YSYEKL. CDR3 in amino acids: CASSQDPGGGYNEQFF. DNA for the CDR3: TGCGCCAGCAGCCAAGATCCGGGGGGGGGCTACAATGAGCAGTTCTTC.

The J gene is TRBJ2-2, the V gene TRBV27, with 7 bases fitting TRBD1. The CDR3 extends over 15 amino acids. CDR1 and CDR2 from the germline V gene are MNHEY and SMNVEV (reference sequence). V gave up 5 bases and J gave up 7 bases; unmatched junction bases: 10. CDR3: CASSVAGTAGGELFF. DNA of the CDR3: TGTGCCAGCAGTGTAGCCGGGACAGCTGGCGGGGAGCTGTTTTTT.

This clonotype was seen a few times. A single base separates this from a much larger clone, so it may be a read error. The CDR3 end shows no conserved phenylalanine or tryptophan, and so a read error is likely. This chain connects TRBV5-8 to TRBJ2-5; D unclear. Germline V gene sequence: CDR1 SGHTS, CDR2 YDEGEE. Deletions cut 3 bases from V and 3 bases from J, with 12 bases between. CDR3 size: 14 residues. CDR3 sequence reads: CASSSGFSKETQYL. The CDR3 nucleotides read TGTGCCAGCAGCTCGGGTTTTTCAAAAGAGACCCAGTACCTC.

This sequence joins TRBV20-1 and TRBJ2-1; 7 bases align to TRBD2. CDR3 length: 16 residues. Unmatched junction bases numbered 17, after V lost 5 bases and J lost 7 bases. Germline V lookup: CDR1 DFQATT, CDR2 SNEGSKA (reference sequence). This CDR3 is CSALDLTSPLENEQFF. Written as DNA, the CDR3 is TGCAGTGCTCTGGATCTGACTAGCCCCTTGGAGAATGAGCAGTTCTTC.

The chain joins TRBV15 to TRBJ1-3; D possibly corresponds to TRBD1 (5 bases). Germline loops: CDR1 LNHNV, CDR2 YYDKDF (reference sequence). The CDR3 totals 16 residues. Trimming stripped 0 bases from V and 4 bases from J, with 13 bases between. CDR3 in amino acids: CATSRDFGAGGNTIYF. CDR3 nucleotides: TGTGCCACCAGCAGAGATTTCGGGGCGGGAGGAAACACCATATATTTT.

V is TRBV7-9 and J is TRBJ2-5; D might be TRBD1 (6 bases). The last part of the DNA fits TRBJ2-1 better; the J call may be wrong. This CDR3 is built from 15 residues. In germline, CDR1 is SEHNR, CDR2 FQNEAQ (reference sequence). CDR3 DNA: TGTGCCAGCAGCTTAACAGGGAATCAGGGCAATGAGCAGTTCTTC. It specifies CASSLTGNQGNEQFF.

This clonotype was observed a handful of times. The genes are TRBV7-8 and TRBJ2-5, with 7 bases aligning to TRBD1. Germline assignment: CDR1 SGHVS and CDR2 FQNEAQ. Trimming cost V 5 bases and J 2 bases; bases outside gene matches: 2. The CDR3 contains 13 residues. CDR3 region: CASSTDRQETQYF. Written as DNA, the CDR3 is TGTGCCAGCAGCACGGACAGGCAAGAGACCCAGTACTTC. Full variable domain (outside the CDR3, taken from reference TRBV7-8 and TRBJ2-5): GAGVSQSPRYKVAKRGQDVALRCDPISGHVSLFWYQQALGQGPEFLTYFQNEAQLDKSGLPSDRFFAERPEGSVSTLKIQRTQQEDSAVYLCASSTDRQETQYFGPGTRLLVL.

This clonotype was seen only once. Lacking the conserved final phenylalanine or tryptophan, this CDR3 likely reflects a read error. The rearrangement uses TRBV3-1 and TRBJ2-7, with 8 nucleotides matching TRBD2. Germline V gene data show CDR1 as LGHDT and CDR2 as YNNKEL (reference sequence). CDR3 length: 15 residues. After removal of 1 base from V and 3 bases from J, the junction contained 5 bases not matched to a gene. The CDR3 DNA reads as TGTGCCAGCAGCCAAGTAGGGCTAGCGGGCTACGAGCAGTACTCC. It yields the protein CASSQVGLAGYEQYS.

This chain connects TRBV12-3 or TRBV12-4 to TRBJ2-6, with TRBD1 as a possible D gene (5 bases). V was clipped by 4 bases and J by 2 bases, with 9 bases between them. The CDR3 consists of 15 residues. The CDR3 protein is CASSSSGTGANVLTF. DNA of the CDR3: TGTGCCAGCAGTTCATCAGGGACTGGGGCCAACGTCCTGACTTTC.

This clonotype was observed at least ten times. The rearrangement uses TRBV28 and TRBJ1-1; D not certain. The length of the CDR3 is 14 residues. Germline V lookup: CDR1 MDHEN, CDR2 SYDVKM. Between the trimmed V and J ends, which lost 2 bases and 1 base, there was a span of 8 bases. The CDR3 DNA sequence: TGTGCCAGCAGTTTAGGTAGAGCGAACACTGAAGCTTTCTTT. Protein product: CASSLGRANTEAFF.

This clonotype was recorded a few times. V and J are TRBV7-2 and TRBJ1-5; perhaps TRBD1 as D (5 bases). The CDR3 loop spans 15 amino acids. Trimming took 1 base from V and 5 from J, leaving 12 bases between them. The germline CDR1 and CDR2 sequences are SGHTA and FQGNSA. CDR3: CASSLGGRGDQPQHF. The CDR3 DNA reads TGTGCCAGCAGCTTAGGAGGAAGGGGCGATCAGCCCCAGCATTTT. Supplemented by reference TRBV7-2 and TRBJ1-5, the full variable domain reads GAGVSQSPSNKVTEKGKDVELRCDPISGHTALYWYRQSLGQGLEFLIYFQGNSAPDKSGLPSDRFSAERTGGSVSTLTIQRTQQEDSAVYLCASSLGGRGDQPQHFGDGTRLSIL.

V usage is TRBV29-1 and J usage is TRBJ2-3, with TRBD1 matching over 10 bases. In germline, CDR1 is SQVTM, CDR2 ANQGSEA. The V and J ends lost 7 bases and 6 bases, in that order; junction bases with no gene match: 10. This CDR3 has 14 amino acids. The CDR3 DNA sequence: TGCAGCGGTCCCGGGACAGGGGACACGGATACGCAGTATTTT. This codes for CSGPGTGDTDTQYF.

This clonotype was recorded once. The CDR3 region is CASSPPGLAGGRYNEQFF. Written as DNA, the CDR3 is TGTGCCAGCTCACCCCCGGGACTAGCGGGAGGTCGGTACAATGAGCAGTTCTTC. The rearrangement uses TRBV18 and TRBJ2-1, with TRBD2 matching 15 bases. This CDR3 spans 18 amino acids. CDR1 and CDR2 from the germline V gene are KGHSH and LQKENI. The trim removed 3 bases at V and 4 bases at J, leaving 7 bases unmatched. The full variable domain, with the rest looked up from reference TRBV18 and TRBJ2-1, is NAGVMQNPRHLVRRRGQEARLRCSPMKGHSHVYWYRQLPEEGLKFMVYLQKENIIDESGMPKERFSAEFPKEGPSILRIQQVVRGDSAAYFCASSPPGLAGGRYNEQFFGPGTRLTVL.

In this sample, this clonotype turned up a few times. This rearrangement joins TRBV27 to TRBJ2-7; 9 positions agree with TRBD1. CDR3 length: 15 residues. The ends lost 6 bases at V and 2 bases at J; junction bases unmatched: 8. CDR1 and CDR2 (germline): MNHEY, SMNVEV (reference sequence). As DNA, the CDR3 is TGTGCCAGCAGACCCTCGGGACAGGGTGCCTACGAGCAGTACTTC. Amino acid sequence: CASRPSGQGAYEQYF.

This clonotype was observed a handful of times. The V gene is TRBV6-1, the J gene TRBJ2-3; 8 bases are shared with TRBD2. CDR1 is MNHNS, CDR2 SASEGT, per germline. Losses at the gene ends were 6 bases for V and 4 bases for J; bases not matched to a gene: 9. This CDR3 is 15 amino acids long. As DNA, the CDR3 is TGTGCCAGCAGGCCTCGGGGGGGCACGGCAGATACGCAGTATTTT. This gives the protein CASRPRGGTADTQYF.

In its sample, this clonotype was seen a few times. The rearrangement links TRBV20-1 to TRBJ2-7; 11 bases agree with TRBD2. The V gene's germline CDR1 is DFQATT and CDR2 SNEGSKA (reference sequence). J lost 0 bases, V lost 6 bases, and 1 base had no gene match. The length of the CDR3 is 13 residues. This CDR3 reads CSATSGSSYEQYF. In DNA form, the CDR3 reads TGCAGTGCAACTAGCGGGAGCTCCTACGAGCAGTACTTC.

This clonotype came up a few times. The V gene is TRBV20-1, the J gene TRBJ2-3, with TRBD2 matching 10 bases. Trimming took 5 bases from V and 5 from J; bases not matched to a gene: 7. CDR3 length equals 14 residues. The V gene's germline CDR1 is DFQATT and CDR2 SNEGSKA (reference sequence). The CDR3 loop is CSAPLAGAGDTQYF. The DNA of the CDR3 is TGCAGTGCTCCCCTAGCGGGGGCCGGAGATACGCAGTATTTT.

In DNA form, the CDR3 reads TGCAGTGCTACGTTGGGAGATACGCAGTATTTT. Residues: CSATLGDTQYF. The chain links TRBV20-1 to TRBJ2-3, with D unclear. V was clipped by 4 bases and J by 5 bases, with 7 bases between them. The CDR3 has 11 residues. The germline CDR1 and CDR2 sequences are DFQATT and SNEGSKA (reference sequence).

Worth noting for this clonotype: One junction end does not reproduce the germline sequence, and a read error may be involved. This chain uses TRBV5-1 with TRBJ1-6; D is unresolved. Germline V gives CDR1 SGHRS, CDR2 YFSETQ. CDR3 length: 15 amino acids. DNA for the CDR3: TGCGCCACCAGCTTGGATGTCGTAGACAATTCACCCCTCCACTTT. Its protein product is CATSLDVVDNSPLHF.

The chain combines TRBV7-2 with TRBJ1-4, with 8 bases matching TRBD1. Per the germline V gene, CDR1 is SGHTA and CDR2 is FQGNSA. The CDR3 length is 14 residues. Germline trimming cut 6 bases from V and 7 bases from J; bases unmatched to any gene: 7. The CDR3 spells CASRVDREGEKLFF. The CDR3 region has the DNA TGTGCCAGCAGAGTGGACAGGGAGGGTGAAAAACTGTTTTTT. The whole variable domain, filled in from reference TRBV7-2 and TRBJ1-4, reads GAGVSQSPSNKVTEKGKDVELRCDPISGHTALYWYRQSLGQGLEFLIYFQGNSAPDKSGLPSDRFSAERTGGSVSTLTIQRTQQEDSAVYLCASRVDREGEKLFFGSGTQLSVL.

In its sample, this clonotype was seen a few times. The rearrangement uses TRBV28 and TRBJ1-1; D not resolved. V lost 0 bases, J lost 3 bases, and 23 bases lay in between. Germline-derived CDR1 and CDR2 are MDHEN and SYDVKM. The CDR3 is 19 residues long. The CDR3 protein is CASSLCTAQLSRKDTEAFF. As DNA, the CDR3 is TGTGCCAGCAGTTTATGCACAGCGCAGCTGTCCCGAAAAGACACTGAAGCTTTCTTT. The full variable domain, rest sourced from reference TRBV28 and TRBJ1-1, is DVKVTQSSRYLVKRTGEKVFLECVQDMDHENMFWYRQDPGLGLRLIYFSYDVKMKEKGDIPEGYSVSREKKERFSLILESASTNQTSMYLCASSLCTAQLSRKDTEAFFGQGTRLTVV.

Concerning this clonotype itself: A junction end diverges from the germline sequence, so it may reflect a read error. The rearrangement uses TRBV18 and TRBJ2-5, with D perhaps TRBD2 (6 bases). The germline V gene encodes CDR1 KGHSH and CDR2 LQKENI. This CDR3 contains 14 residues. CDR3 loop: CASPPGYGGETQYF. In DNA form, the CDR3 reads TGTGCCAGCCCACCAGGGTACGGAGGGGAGACCCAGTACTTC. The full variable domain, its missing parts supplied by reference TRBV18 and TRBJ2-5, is NAGVMQNPRHLVRRRGQEARLRCSPMKGHSHVYWYRQLPEEGLKFMVYLQKENIIDESGMPKERFSAEFPKEGPSILRIQQVVRGDSAAYFCASPPGYGGETQYFGPGTRLLVL.

CDR3 region: CASSPRKGVSGANVLTF. In DNA, the CDR3 is TGTGCCAGCTCACCACGGAAAGGCGTATCTGGGGCCAACGTCCTGACTTTC. V and J are TRBV18 and TRBJ2-6; D remains unclear. Germline CDR1 is KGHSH and CDR2 is LQKENI. The CDR3 consists of 17 residues. Deletions cut 1 base from V and 1 base from J, with 11 bases between.

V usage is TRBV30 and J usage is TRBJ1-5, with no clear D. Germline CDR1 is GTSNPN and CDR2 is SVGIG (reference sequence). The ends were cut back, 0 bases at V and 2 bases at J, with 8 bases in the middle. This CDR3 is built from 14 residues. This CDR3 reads CAWSVSQGNQPQHF. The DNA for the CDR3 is TGTGCCTGGAGTGTGAGTCAGGGCAATCAGCCCCAGCATTTT.

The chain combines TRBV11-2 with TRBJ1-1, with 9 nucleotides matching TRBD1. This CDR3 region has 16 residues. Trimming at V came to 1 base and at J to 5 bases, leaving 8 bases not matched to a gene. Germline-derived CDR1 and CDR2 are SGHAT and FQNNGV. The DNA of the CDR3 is TGTGCCAGCAGCTTAGCGGGGACAGGGTACGAAACTGAAGCTTTCTTT. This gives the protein CASSLAGTGYETEAFF.

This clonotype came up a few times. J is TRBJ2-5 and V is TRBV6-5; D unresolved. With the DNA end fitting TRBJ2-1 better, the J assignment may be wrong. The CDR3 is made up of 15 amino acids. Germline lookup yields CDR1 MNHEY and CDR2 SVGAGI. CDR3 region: CASSYSPFQNNEQFF. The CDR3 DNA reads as TGTGCCAGCAGTTACTCGCCCTTTCAAAACAATGAGCAGTTCTTC.